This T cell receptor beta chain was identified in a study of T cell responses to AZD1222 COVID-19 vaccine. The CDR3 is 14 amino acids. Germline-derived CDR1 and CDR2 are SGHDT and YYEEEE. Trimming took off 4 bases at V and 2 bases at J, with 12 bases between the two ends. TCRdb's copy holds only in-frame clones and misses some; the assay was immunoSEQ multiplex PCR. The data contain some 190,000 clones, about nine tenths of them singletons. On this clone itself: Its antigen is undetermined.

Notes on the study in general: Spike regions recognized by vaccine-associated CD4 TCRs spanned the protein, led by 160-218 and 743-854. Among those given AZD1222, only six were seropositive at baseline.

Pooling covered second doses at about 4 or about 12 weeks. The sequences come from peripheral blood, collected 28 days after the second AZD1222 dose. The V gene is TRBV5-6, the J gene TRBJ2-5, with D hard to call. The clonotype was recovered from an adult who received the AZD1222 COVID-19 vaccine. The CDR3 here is CASSGYGFQETQYF. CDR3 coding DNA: TGTGCCAGCAGCGGATATGGCTTTCAAGAGACCCAGTACTTC.